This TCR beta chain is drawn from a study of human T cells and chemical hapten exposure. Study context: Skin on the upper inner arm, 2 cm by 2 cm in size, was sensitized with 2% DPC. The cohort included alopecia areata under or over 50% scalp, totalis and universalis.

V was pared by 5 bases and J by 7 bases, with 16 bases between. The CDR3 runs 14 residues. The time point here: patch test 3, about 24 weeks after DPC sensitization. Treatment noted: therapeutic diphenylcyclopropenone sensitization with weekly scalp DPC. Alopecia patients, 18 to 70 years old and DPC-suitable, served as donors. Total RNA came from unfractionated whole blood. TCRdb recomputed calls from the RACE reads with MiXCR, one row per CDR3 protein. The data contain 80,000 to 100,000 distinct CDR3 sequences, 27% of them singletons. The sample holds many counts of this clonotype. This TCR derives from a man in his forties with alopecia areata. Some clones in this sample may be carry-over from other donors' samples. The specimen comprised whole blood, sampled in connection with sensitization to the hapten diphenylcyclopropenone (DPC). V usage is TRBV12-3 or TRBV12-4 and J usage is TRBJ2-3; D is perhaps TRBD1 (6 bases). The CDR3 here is CASSPLGRGNTQYF. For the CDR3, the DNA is TGTGCCAGCAGTCCTTTGGGTAGGGGGAATACGCAGTATTTT.